The sequence of this TCR beta chain was determined in a study of CD8+ T cells in alopecia areata (dated by TCRdb to between 2017 and 2018). Describing the broader study: The treated patients took part in an open-label pilot trial in which moderate-to-severe alopecia areata was treated with oral tofacitinib at 5 to 10 mg twice daily. Clonality in the scalp was compared among normal scalp (n=4), patchy alopecia areata scalp (n=8), and alopecia totalis/universalis scalp (n=8). To study T cell clonal expansion in alopecia areata, the researchers applied high-throughput TCRbeta sequencing to both the C3H/HeJ mouse model and human patients. Patients on tofacitinib were biopsied at baseline and after 4 and 24 weeks of treatment, and several of the patients also had a later scalp biopsy. Human TCRbeta sequencing covered scalp tissue and sorted CD4+ and CD8+ peripheral blood T cells from patchy and totalis/universalis alopecia areata patients and healthy controls. RNA was obtained with the PAXgene miRNA kit for fixed scalp, the miRNeasy kit for PBMCs, and the RNeasy kit for mouse skin. TCRbeta CDR3 regions were amplified by immunoSEQ multiplex PCR using 35 Vbeta forward and 13 Jbeta reverse primers. Tofacitinib was given for 6 to 18 months, followed by 6 months of follow-up off drug to assess delayed response and recurrence. For the treated patients, the SALT score, which quantifies what percentage of scalp surface area is affected, served as the measure of disease severity.

Reading the label with the study, this specimen's time point is: roughly 26 weeks on oral tofacitinib. The label giving this sample's treatment or condition can be read as: oral pan-JAK inhibitor, 5-10 mg twice daily. Peripheral blood and lesional scalp punch biopsies were obtained from patients with alopecia areata. PBMCs were isolated by density centrifugation and stained for CD3, CD4 and CD8, and CD4+ and CD8+ T cells were sorted on a FACSAria. General findings and caveats noted by the study authors: Resident alphabeta T cells in normal human skin are also sequenced, complicating scalp TCR repertoire analysis, unlike mouse skin dominated by gammadelta T cells. Many expanded lesional clones persisted in scalp and blood during tofacitinib treatment, which may partly explain relapse after stopping treatment. Tofacitinib significantly decreased scalp clonality and the number of expanded CD8+ clones among the top 100 scalp clones. Because the treated cohort was small and had only one nonresponder, larger studies are needed to examine links between baseline CD8+ expansion and response. Compared with normal scalp, lesional scalp, particularly in alopecia totalis/universalis, had higher clonality and more expanded CD8+ clones, which suggests antigenic drive. Compared with mice, TCR sequences shared between patients were less clear, possibly partly because of HLA diversity across the patient population.

Cut back by 0 bases and 2 bases, the V and J ends lie 6 bases apart. Counted from cysteine to phenylalanine, this CDR3 has 15 amino acids. The DNA shown is the 45-base CDR3, in frame from base 1. The germline V gene sets CDR1 to SGHRS and CDR2 to YFSETQ. In the case of this clone: Its antigen is not yet known. Base-call qualities are not available, and no considerably larger clone is one nucleotide away.

The protocol used for the library was the immunoSEQ multiplex PCR assay. RNA was extracted from all samples and reverse transcribed into cDNA as template for TCR sequencing. First-strand cDNA was synthesized with SuperScript III using a 2:1 mix of oligo-dT and random hexamers. A synthetic immune receptor repertoire was used to measure amplification bias, and any remaining bias was corrected computationally. The study's processing was this. Raw reads were preprocessed for error removal, and CDR3 was defined according to IMGT conventions as running from the conserved cysteine to phenylalanine. To get clonality, Shannon entropy was normalized by log2 of the number of productive unique TCRs and the result was subtracted from 1. CD4 or CD8 identity of scalp clones was inferred by cross-referencing scalp TCRbeta sequences with sorted blood CD4 and CD8 repertoires. The source is immuneACCESS, and TCRdb retained only in-frame sequences with V and J called. Part of the clones is not carried over; for the studies checked, unresolved V genes explain less than half of this, and the remainder is unexplained. From that table come the V and J calls and clone size; the DNA was used to work out D and trimming. This sample gives under 200,000 clones in total; about 60% of them show up just once. The ten largest clones add up to 12% to 15% of the sample.

This specimen consisted of CD4+ T cells sorted from blood, obtained at week 24, from a patient treated with tofacitinib. The chain joins TRBV5-1 to TRBJ2-6; the D gene cannot be resolved reliably. The receptor was derived from a human donor with alopecia areata. The nucleotides read TGCGCCAGCAGCTTGGCCGTGGCTGGGGCCAACGTCCTGACTTTC. It translates as CASSLAVAGANVLTF.